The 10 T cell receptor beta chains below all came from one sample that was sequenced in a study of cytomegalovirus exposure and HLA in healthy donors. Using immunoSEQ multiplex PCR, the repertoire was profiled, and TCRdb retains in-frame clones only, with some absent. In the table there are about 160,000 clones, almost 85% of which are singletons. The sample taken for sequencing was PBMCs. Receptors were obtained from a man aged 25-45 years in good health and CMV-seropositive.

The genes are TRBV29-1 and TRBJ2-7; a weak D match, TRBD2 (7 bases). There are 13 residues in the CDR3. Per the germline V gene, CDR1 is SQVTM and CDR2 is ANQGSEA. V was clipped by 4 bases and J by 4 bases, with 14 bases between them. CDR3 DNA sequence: TGCAGCGTTGTAGGGGGGGGACTTTACGAGCAGTACTTC. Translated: CSVVGGGLYEQYF.

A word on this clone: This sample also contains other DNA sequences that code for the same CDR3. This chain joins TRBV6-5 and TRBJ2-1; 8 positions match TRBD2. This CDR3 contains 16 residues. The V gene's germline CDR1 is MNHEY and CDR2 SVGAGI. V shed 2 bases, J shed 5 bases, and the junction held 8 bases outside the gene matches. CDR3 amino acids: CASSYDRTSFHNEQFF. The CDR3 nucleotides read TGTGCCAGCAGTTACGACAGGACTAGCTTCCACAATGAGCAGTTCTTC.

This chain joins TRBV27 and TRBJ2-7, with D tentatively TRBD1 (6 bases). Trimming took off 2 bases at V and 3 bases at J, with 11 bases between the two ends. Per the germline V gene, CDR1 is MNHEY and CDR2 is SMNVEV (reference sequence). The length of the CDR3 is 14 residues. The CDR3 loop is CASSLGQPNYEQYF. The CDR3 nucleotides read TGTGCCAGCAGTTTAGGACAGCCTAACTACGAGCAGTACTTC.

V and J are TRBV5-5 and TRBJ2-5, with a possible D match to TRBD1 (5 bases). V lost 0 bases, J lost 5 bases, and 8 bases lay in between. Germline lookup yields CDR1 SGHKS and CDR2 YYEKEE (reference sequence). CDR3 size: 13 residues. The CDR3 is CASSLEGVETQYF. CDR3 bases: TGTGCCAGCAGCTTGGAAGGGGTGGAGACCCAGTACTTC. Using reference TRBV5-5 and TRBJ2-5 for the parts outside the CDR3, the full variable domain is DAGVTQSPTHLIKTRGQQVTLRCSPISGHKSVSWYQQVLGQGPQFIFQYYEKEERGRGNFPDRFSARQFPNYSSELNVNALLLGDSALYLCASSLEGVETQYFGPGTRLLVL.

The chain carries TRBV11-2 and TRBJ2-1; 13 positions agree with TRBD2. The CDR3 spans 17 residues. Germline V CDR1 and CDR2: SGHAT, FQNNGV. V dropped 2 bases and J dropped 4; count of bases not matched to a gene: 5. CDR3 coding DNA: TGTGCCAGCAGCTTAAGGGGGACTAGCGGGATATACAATGAGCAGTTCTTC. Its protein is CASSLRGTSGIYNEQFF.

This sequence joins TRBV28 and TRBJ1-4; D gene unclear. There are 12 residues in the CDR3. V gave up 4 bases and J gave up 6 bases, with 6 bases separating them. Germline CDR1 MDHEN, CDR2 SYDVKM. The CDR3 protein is CASSWSDEKLFF. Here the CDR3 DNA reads TGTGCCAGCAGTTGGTCGGATGAAAAACTGTTTTTT.

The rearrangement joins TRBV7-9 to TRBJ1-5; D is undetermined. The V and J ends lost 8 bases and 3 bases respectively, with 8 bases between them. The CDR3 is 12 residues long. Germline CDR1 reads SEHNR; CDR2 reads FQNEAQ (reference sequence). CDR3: CASAGSNQPQHF. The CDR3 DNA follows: TGTGCCAGCGCAGGATCCAATCAGCCCCAGCATTTT.

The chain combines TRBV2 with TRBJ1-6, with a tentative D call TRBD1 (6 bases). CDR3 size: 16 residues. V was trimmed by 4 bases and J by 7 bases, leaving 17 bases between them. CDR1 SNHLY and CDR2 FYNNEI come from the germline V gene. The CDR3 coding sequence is TGTGCCAGCAGTGCTCCTTCAGGGGTAAGAAATTCACCCCTCCACTTT. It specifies CASSAPSGVRNSPLHF.

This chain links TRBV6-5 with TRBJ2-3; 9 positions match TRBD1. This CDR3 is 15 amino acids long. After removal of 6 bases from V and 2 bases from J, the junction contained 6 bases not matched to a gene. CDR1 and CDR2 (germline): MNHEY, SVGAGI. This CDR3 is CASRPDRGPTDTQYF. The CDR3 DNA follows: TGTGCCAGCAGGCCGGACAGGGGACCCACAGATACGCAGTATTTT.

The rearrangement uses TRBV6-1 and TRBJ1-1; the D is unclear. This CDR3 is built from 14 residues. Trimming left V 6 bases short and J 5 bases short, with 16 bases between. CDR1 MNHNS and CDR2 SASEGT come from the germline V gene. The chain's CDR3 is CASSTREPRTEAFF. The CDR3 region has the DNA TGTGCCAGCAGCACAAGGGAGCCGAGGACTGAAGCTTTCTTT.